The 19 T cell receptor beta chains given below trace back to one sample, sequenced in a study of CD8+ T cells in alopecia areata. Treatment specified: oral pan-JAK inhibitor, 5-10 mg twice daily. Sequencing relied on a cDNA template that was reverse transcribed from extracted RNA. The protocol was immunoSEQ multiplex PCR, while the TCRdb copy is restricted to in-frame clones and leaves out a portion. The sample has around 290,000 clones, 55% to 75% seen once. The sample consisted of CD4+ T cells sorted from blood, taken at week 24, from a patient treated with tofacitinib. The receptors were sampled from a human donor with alopecia areata.

This clone came up once. The J gene is TRBJ1-1, the V gene TRBV5-6; the match to TRBD1 covers 10 bases. This CDR3 contains 15 residues. Trimming at V came to 3 bases and at J to 4 bases, leaving 6 bases not matched to a gene. In germline, CDR1 is SGHDT, CDR2 YYEEEE. In DNA, the CDR3 is TGTGCCAGCAGCTCCGACAGGGGGCTTGTCACTGAAGCTTTCTTT. It specifies CASSSDRGLVTEAFF.

The chain links TRBV27 to TRBJ2-6; D not certain. The CDR3 is 16 amino acids. The V gene's germline CDR1 is MNHEY and CDR2 SMNVEV (reference sequence). V lost 3 bases, J lost 0 bases, and 9 bases lay in between. Written as DNA, the CDR3 is TGTGCCAGCAGTTTCTTTCCGAGCTCTGGGGCCAACGTCCTGACTTTC. It is translated as CASSFFPSSGANVLTF.

The V call is TRBV29-1, the J call TRBJ2-5; tentative D call: TRBD2 (7 bases). This CDR3 has 13 amino acids. Trimming shortened V by 3 bases and J by 5 bases, and 13 bases separated the two germline ends. Germline values: CDR1 SQVTM, CDR2 ANQGSEA. The CDR3 DNA reads as TGCAGCGTTGAGGGGGGGCCTCGGGAGACCCAGTACTTC. Its translation is CSVEGGPRETQYF.

The genes are TRBV28 and TRBJ2-7; 9 bases are shared with TRBD2. The CDR3 contains 15 residues. J was trimmed by 4 bases and V by 4 bases; bases with no gene match: 8. Germline values: CDR1 MDHEN, CDR2 SYDVKM. CDR3 protein: CASSSASGERYEQYF. The CDR3 nucleotides read TGTGCCAGCAGTTCCGCTAGCGGGGAGAGATACGAGCAGTACTTC.

This chain connects TRBV4-1 to TRBJ1-3; no clear D gene. V gave up 1 base and J gave up 0 bases, with 7 bases separating them. This CDR3 spans 15 amino acids. Germline V gives CDR1 MGHRA, CDR2 YSYEKL. The CDR3 is CASSQGRTSGNTIYF. The DNA for the CDR3 is TGCGCCAGCAGCCAAGGCAGAACCTCTGGAAACACCATATATTTT.

The chain has TRBV10-3 and TRBJ2-3; D unclear. The CDR3 loop spans 13 amino acids. The germline V gene encodes CDR1 ENHRY and CDR2 SYGVKD. V lost 3 bases to trimming and J lost 4 bases, with 8 bases between them. The CDR3 is CAISDWAADTQYF. Written as DNA, the CDR3 is TGTGCCATCAGTGATTGGGCGGCAGATACGCAGTATTTT.

This clone was counted between two and nine times. Other DNA sequences in the same sample also yield this CDR3. The gene calls are TRBV29-1 and TRBJ2-2; no firm D call. The CDR3 loop spans 11 amino acids. V was trimmed by 3 bases and J by 6 bases, leaving 5 bases between them. The germline V gene encodes CDR1 SQVTM and CDR2 ANQGSEA. CDR3 nucleotide sequence: TGCAGCGTTGAGGATCCCGGGGAGCTGTTTTTT. The encoded protein is CSVEDPGELFF.

The chain joins TRBV5-6 to TRBJ2-4; the D is unclear. Per the germline V gene, CDR1 is SGHDT and CDR2 is YYEEEE. The CDR3 length is 15 residues. V was cut by 0 bases and J by 0 bases, with 7 bases left in between. CDR3 amino acids: CASSLVTGAKNIQYF. The CDR3 nucleotides read TGTGCCAGCAGCTTGGTGACGGGAGCCAAAAACATTCAGTACTTC. Using reference TRBV5-6 and TRBJ2-4 for the parts outside the CDR3, the full variable domain is DAGVTQSPTHLIKTRGQQVTLRCSPKSGHDTVSWYQQALGQGPQFIFQYYEEEERQRGNFPDRFSGHQFPNYSSELNVNALLLGDSALYLCASSLVTGAKNIQYFGAGTRLSVL.

This rearrangement joins TRBV9 to TRBJ2-6; D perhaps matches TRBD2 (5 bases). This CDR3 spans 16 amino acids. The V and J ends lost 4 bases and 0 bases respectively, with 11 bases between them. In germline, CDR1 is SGDLS, CDR2 YYNGEE. DNA for the CDR3: TGTGCCAGCAGCCCCCGGGCGGGCTCTGGGGCCAACGTCCTGACTTTC. Its translation is CASSPRAGSGANVLTF.

This chain joins TRBV18 and TRBJ1-2; the D is unclear. Germline CDR1 KGHSH, CDR2 LQKENI. Trimming took 4 bases from V and 9 from J, leaving 12 bases between them. The CDR3 is 12 residues long. CDR3 DNA: TGTGCCAGCTCACTTCCAGTGGATCGCTACACCTTC. Its translation is CASSLPVDRYTF.

The chain links TRBV7-9 to TRBJ1-2, with D possibly TRBD1 on 5 matching bases. Trimming pared 5 bases from V and 3 bases from J, leaving 16 bases between. The germline V gene has CDR1 SEHNR and CDR2 FQNEAQ (reference sequence). The CDR3 totals 15 residues. The CDR3 nucleotides read TGTGCCAGCAGCCTTATAAGTTCAGGGCACTATGGCTACACCTTC. Its protein product is CASSLISSGHYGYTF.

The V gene is TRBV27, the J gene TRBJ1-2, with 8 positions matching TRBD1. This CDR3 spans 15 amino acids. J was trimmed by 2 bases and V by 5 bases; bases with no gene match: 7. Germline CDR1 and CDR2: MNHEY and SMNVEV (reference sequence). CDR3: CASSPSRGRNYGYTF. CDR3 DNA sequence: TGTGCCAGCAGTCCATCCAGGGGGCGCAACTATGGCTACACCTTC.

V usage is TRBV5-4 and J usage is TRBJ2-5; D call uncertain. CDR1 is SGHNT and CDR2 is YYREEE in the germline V gene (reference sequence). The CDR3 is 13 amino acids. Deletions cut 4 bases from V and 2 bases from J, with 9 bases between. The CDR3 region is CASSLQLQETQYF. CDR3 bases: TGTGCCAGCAGCCTCCAGCTACAAGAGACCCAGTACTTC.

The V call is TRBV5-1, the J call TRBJ2-1; 9 bases are shared with TRBD1. CDR1 SGHRS and CDR2 YFSETQ come from the germline V gene. The V and J ends lost 1 base and 4 bases, in that order; junction bases with no gene match: 3. The CDR3 covers 15 residues. CDR3 sequence reads: CASSLWDREYNEQFF. The CDR3 DNA sequence: TGCGCCAGCAGCTTGTGGGACAGGGAGTACAATGAGCAGTTCTTC.

This clone was seen more than once but under ten times. This chain links TRBV10-3 with TRBJ2-5; D is ambiguous. Germline V gene lookup returns CDR1 ENHRY and CDR2 SYGVKD. The V end was cut by 4 bases, the J end by 3 bases, with 6 bases between. This CDR3 has 12 residues. The CDR3, as DNA: TGTGCCATCAGTGCTCGGGAAGAGACCCAGTACTTC. Translation gives CAISAREETQYF.

This clone was detected only a few times. This chain connects TRBV28 to TRBJ1-6, with TRBD1 as a possible D gene (6 bases). In germline, CDR1 is MDHEN, CDR2 SYDVKM. Trimming stripped 7 bases from V and 0 bases from J, with 13 bases between. This CDR3 has 16 residues. The CDR3 nucleotides are TGTGCCAGCAAATTACAAGGGGGCTCCTATAATTCACCCCTCCACTTT. Encoded protein: CASKLQGGSYNSPLHF.

This clone was detected a few times. The chain combines TRBV7-9 with TRBJ1-3; D ambiguous. Germline-derived CDR1 and CDR2 are SEHNR and FQNEAQ (reference sequence). V gave up 4 bases and J gave up 0 bases, with 10 bases separating them. The CDR3 is made up of 15 amino acids. The CDR3 DNA is TGTGCCAGCAGCTCAGACGGTGCCTCTGGAAACACCATATATTTT. Translated: CASSSDGASGNTIYF. The full variable domain, rest sourced from reference TRBV7-9 and TRBJ1-3, is DTGVSQNPRHKITKRGQNVTFRCDPISEHNRLYWYRQTLGQGPEFLTYFQNEAQLEKSRLLSDRFSAERPKGSFSTLEIQRTEQGDSAMYLCASSSDGASGNTIYFGEGSWLTVV.

The chain is built from TRBV7-8 and TRBJ2-1; 8 bases map to TRBD2. The germline CDR1 and CDR2 sequences are SGHVS and FQNEAQ. Trimming at V came to 6 bases and at J to 11 bases, leaving 6 bases not matched to a gene. This CDR3 has 12 amino acids. The CDR3 DNA sequence: TGTGCCAGCAGATCGGGGGGGCTCCAGCAGTTCTTC. It specifies CASRSGGLQQFF.

This clone was observed once. Written as DNA, the CDR3 is TGTGCCAGCAGACGGGGTAGCCAAGAGACCCAGTACTTC. This gives the protein CASRRGSQETQYF. V gene TRBV6-5 combines with J gene TRBJ2-5; perhaps TRBD2 as D (5 bases). This CDR3 region has 13 residues. The germline V and J ends were trimmed by 6 bases and 1 base, with 9 bases remaining between them. From germline, CDR1 is MNHEY and CDR2 SVGAGI.